This is a list of T cell receptor beta chains from one sample in a study of shared clonotypes between healthy human individuals. The table came from immunoSEQ multiplex PCR; TCRdb's copy has only in-frame clones and leaves some out. Of about 510,000 clones in the sample, approximately 79% were seen once. Sequenced sample: PBMCs. These receptors came from a woman between 40 and 55 years old in good health. Some clones in this sample may be carry-over from other donors' samples. Each CDR3 is given with its conserved first and last residue. Clone size appears in some rows only: once, few, many, or a class for an expanded clone.

V	J	size	length	CDR3
TRBV6-1	TRBJ2-1	few	15	CASRGEFSGYNEQFF
TRBV10-3	TRBJ2-1	.	14	CAISGSNQAHEQFF
TRBV27	.	.	16	CASSPLGREVAYEQYF
TRBV5-1	TRBJ2-1	.	14	CASRAPDRGNEQFF
TRBV30	TRBJ1-2	.	13	CAQPRGRDYGYTF
TRBV7-2	TRBJ1-5	.	16	CASSLGGQGGNQPQHF
TRBV14	TRBJ2-5	once	14	CASSQRQYQETQYF
TRBV7-8	TRBJ2-3	.	14	CASSLAPAFDTQYF
TRBV7-3	TRBJ2-1	.	13	CASSLITGNEQFF
TRBV2	TRBJ2-1	few	11	CASRVYNEQFF
TRBV10-3	TRBJ2-1	.	13	CAISETGLGEQFF
TRBV2	TRBJ2-7	.	12	CASSRESDEQYF
TRBV19	TRBJ1-1	.	15	CASSMSQGLDTEAFF
TRBV5-1	TRBJ1-1	.	15	CASSLEGPTDTEAFF
TRBV7-8	TRBJ2-5	.	14	CASSLVPGGETQYF
TRBV4-1	TRBJ1-5	.	16	CASSQGWNGVNQPQHF
TRBV7-2	TRBJ2-3	.	15	CASSPLGGLTDTQYF
TRBV5-1	TRBJ2-3	few	15	CASSDASGGTDTQYF
TRBV28	TRBJ1-2	.	14	CASARQGPLWGYTF
TRBV9	TRBJ2-7	.	13	CASSGLSSYEQYF
TRBV19	TRBJ1-2	few	12	CASSMNVYGYTF
TRBV5-1	TRBJ1-5	many	15	CASSLNNRVRQPQHF
TRBV13	TRBJ2-1	once	14	CASSPSGLTNEQFF
TRBV7-9	TRBJ2-7	.	16	CASSLAPLGFSYEQYF